This passage covers 9 T cell receptor beta chains from one sample sequenced in a study of CD4 T cells in relation to SARS-CoV-2 and coronaviruses. TCRdb keeps only in-frame clones here, not all; method: immunoSEQ multiplex PCR. Of 35,000 to 50,000 clones listed, roughly 80% are singletons. Antigen specificity for these receptors is unknown. The specimen sequenced was naive CD4+ T cells from PBMCs, cultured in vitro. Subset described: naive CD4+ T cells isolated by negative enrichment. The origin of the receptors is an adult with COVID-19.

The chain uses TRBV6-5 and TRBJ2-7; TRBD2 might be the D (6 bases). Trimming stripped 3 bases from V and 4 bases from J, with 13 bases between. The germline CDR1 and CDR2 sequences are MNHEY and SVGAGI. This CDR3 has 14 amino acids. CDR3 nucleotides: TGTGCCAGCAGTTATGCGGGAATCTCGTACGAGCAGTACTTC. This translates into CASSYAGISYEQYF.

V is TRBV28 and J is TRBJ1-6; weak D call: TRBD1 (6 bases). With 3 bases removed from V and 0 bases from J, the gap between germline ends came to 15 bases. This CDR3 region has 18 residues. Germline CDR1 is MDHEN and CDR2 is SYDVKM. The CDR3 here is CASSLWTVAISYNSPLHF. DNA of the CDR3: TGTGCCAGCAGTTTGTGGACAGTAGCGATCTCCTATAATTCACCCCTCCACTTT.

The rearrangement uses TRBV7-9 and TRBJ2-7, with unresolved D. The CDR3 sequence is 11 residues long. Looked up from germline, CDR1 is SEHNR and CDR2 is FQNEAQ (reference sequence). Trimming took off 2 bases at V and 7 bases at J, with 6 bases between the two ends. The CDR3 reads CASSLSREQYF. The CDR3 DNA is TGTGCCAGCAGCTTAAGTCGGGAGCAGTACTTC.

The J gene is TRBJ2-7, the V gene TRBV6-6; possibly TRBD1 for D (6 bases). The CDR3 consists of 15 residues. Germline-derived CDR1 and CDR2 are MNHNY and SVGAGI (reference sequence). V was shortened by 0 bases and J by 2 bases, with 11 bases between the two germline ends. CDR3 DNA: TGTGCCAGCAGTTACTCTTACAGGGAACCCTACGAGCAGTACTTC. Its translation is CASSYSYREPYEQYF.

This sequence joins TRBV7-9 and TRBJ2-6; D is undetermined. Trimming took 4 bases from V and 1 from J, leaving 8 bases between them. Germline CDR1 reads SEHNR; CDR2 reads FQNEAQ (reference sequence). CDR3 length: 15 amino acids. CDR3 protein: CASSSYRSGANVLTF. CDR3 DNA: TGTGCCAGCAGCTCATACCGATCTGGGGCCAACGTCCTGACTTTC. The full variable domain, with the rest looked up from reference TRBV7-9 and TRBJ2-6, is DTGVSQNPRHKITKRGQNVTFRCDPISEHNRLYWYRQTLGQGPEFLTYFQNEAQLEKSRLLSDRFSAERPKGSFSTLEIQRTEQGDSAMYLCASSSYRSGANVLTFGAGSRLTVL.

The V and J genes are TRBV7-2 and TRBJ2-6; D gene uncertain. V was shortened by 1 base and J by 0 bases, with 10 bases between the two germline ends. CDR1 and CDR2 (germline): SGHTA, FQGNSA. The CDR3 totals 17 residues. Written as DNA, the CDR3 is TGTGCCAGCAGCTTAGTGGGCGGAAACTCTGGGGCCAACGTCCTGACTTTC. Translating gives CASSLVGGNSGANVLTF. The whole variable domain, remainder taken from reference TRBV7-2 and TRBJ2-6, is GAGVSQSPSNKVTEKGKDVELRCDPISGHTALYWYRQSLGQGLEFLIYFQGNSAPDKSGLPSDRFSAERTGGSVSTLTIQRTQQEDSAVYLCASSLVGGNSGANVLTFGAGSRLTVL.

This chain connects TRBV6-6 to TRBJ2-1; 7 bases are shared with TRBD1. V gave up 7 bases and J gave up 3 bases; unmatched junction bases: 9. Germline CDR1 reads MNHNY; CDR2 reads SVGAGI (reference sequence). There are 15 residues in the CDR3. The CDR3 region is CASTFAGTDYNEQFF. The DNA of the CDR3 is TGTGCCAGCACTTTCGCAGGGACAGACTACAATGAGCAGTTCTTC.

This chain joins TRBV7-9 and TRBJ2-1; TRBD2 aligns across 8 bases. The trim removed 5 bases at V and 7 bases at J, leaving 7 bases unmatched. Germline V gene data show CDR1 as SEHNR and CDR2 as FQNEAQ (reference sequence). This CDR3 spans 14 amino acids. For the CDR3, the DNA is TGTGCCAGCAGCCCCGGGACTAGTTTTAATGAGCAGTTCTTC. Its translation is CASSPGTSFNEQFF.

V is TRBV6-5 and J is TRBJ1-5; a possible D gene is TRBD1 (5 bases). This CDR3 has 13 amino acids. V was cut by 7 bases and J by 3 bases, with 10 bases left in between. Germline V gene sequence: CDR1 MNHEY, CDR2 SVGAGI. The CDR3 reads CASIGDLNQPQHF. CDR3 nucleotide sequence: TGTGCCAGCATTGGGGACCTCAATCAGCCCCAGCATTTT.